This TCR beta chain was sequenced in a study of blood T cell repertoires in COVID-19. Sequenced by immunoSEQ multiplex PCR; TCRdb stores in-frame clones only, minus some. The data contain roughly 150,000 clones, more than 75% of them seen just once; the ten biggest clones take up approximately 5%. Germline V gene data show CDR1 as MNHEY and CDR2 as SMNVEV (reference sequence). V trimming: 4 bases; J trimming: 3 bases; junction bases outside the gene matches: 2. The CDR3 loop spans 14 amino acids. Seattle's enrolled individuals joined amid active infection and were then monitored longitudinally. The sequence was obtained from a man aged 18-30 years with COVID-19, enrolled during active disease. Sequenced: peripheral blood. The V call is TRBV27, the J call TRBJ1-5; 8 nucleotides agree with TRBD1. The CDR3 DNA follows: TGTGCCAGCAGTTCGACAGGGGCCAATCAGCCCCAGCATTTT. Protein sequence: CASSSTGANQPQHF.